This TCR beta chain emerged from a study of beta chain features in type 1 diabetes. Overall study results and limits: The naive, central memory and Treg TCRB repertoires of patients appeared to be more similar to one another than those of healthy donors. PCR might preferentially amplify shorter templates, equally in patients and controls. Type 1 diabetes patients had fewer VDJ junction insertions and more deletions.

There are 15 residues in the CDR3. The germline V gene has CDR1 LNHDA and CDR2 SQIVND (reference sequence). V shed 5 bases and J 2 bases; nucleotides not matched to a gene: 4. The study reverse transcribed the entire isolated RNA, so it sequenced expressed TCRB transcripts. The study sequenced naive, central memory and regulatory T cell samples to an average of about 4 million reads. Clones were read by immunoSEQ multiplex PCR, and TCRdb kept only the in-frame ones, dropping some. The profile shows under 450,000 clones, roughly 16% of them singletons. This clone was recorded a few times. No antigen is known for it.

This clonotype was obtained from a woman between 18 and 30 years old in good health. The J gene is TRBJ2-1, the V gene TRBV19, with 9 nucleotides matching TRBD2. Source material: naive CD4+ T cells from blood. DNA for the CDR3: TGTGCCAGTAGTCTGACTAGCGGACCCTACAATGAGCAGTTCTTC. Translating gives CASSLTSGPYNEQFF.